A single sample is the source of the 14 T cell receptor beta chains below, sequenced in a study of cytomegalovirus exposure and HLA in healthy donors. Use of 60 Vbeta and 13 Jbeta primers characterized the PCR. The protocol was immunoSEQ multiplex PCR, while the TCRdb copy is restricted to in-frame clones and leaves out a portion. The data contain about 100,000 clones, 75% to 90% of them singletons. The sequenced sample was PBMCs. Receptor source: a man in his forties in good health and CMV-seronegative.

This rearrangement joins TRBV18 to TRBJ2-3; 10 bases are shared with TRBD1. The CDR3 is 15 residues long. Per the germline V gene, CDR1 is KGHSH and CDR2 is LQKENI. The V gene end was trimmed by 8 bases and the J gene end by 4 bases; junction bases not matched to a gene: 9. The CDR3 spells CASPTSGQGSDTQYF. The CDR3 DNA sequence: TGTGCCAGCCCCACGTCGGGACAGGGGTCAGATACGCAGTATTTT.

This sequence joins TRBV10-2 and TRBJ2-7; D is perhaps TRBD1 (6 bases). From germline, CDR1 is WSHSY and CDR2 SAAADI. Trimming removed 3 bases at V and 2 bases at J, with 8 bases between. This CDR3 has 13 residues. CDR3: CASSEQGPYEQYF. The CDR3 nucleotides are TGCGCCAGCAGTGAACAGGGCCCCTACGAGCAGTACTTC.

The chain carries TRBV19 and TRBJ2-2, with 7 bases identical to TRBD1. The CDR3 runs to 13 residues. The germline V gene encodes CDR1 LNHDA and CDR2 SQIVND (reference sequence). The V gene end was trimmed by 10 bases and the J gene end by 3 bases; junction bases not matched to a gene: 5. Here the CDR3 reads CATHRGDTGELFF. The CDR3 coding sequence is TGTGCCACTCACAGGGGAGACACCGGGGAGCTGTTTTTT.

This rearrangement joins TRBV4-2 to TRBJ2-3; D perhaps matches TRBD1 (6 bases). CDR1 and CDR2 (germline): LGHNA, YNFKEQ. The ends were cut back, 6 bases at V and 0 bases at J, with 22 bases in the middle. The CDR3 loop spans 18 amino acids. For the CDR3, the DNA is TGTGCCAGCAGGAACAGGGAAGCCTTGCCCTTTAGCACAGATACGCAGTATTTT. Translated, it gives CASRNREALPFSTDTQYF.

CDR3 in amino acids: CASSAAGLGNTGELFF. In DNA, the CDR3 is TGTGCCAGCAGCGCGGCAGGGTTAGGGAACACCGGGGAGCTGTTTTTT. V gene TRBV9 combines with J gene TRBJ2-2; D may be TRBD1 (5 bases). The ends were cut back, 3 bases at V and 1 base at J, with 13 bases in the middle. The V gene's germline CDR1 is SGDLS and CDR2 YYNGEE. The CDR3 has 16 amino acids.

The chain carries TRBV7-9 and TRBJ2-2; TRBD2 agrees at 10 bases. The V segment lost 5 bases and the J segment 5 bases; nucleotides outside the gene matches: 5. The germline CDR1 and CDR2 sequences are SEHNR and FQNEAQ (reference sequence). The CDR3 extends over 15 amino acids. CDR3 DNA: TGTGCCAGCAGCAAACTAGCGGGGACTACCGGGGAGCTGTTTTTT. The encoded protein is CASSKLAGTTGELFF.

The V call is TRBV13, the J call TRBJ2-1, with 9 bases identical to TRBD2. V shed 0 bases and J 9 bases; nucleotides not matched to a gene: 9. The CDR3 extends over 16 amino acids. Germline V CDR1 and CDR2: PRHDT, FYEKMQ (reference sequence). CDR3 DNA: TGTGCCAGCAGCTTAGGGCTAGCGGGGAGGTGGGGTGAGCAGTTCTTC. Encoded protein: CASSLGLAGRWGEQFF.

The chain carries TRBV6-6 and TRBJ1-1, with no clear D. Germline CDR1 is MNHNY and CDR2 is SVGAGI (reference sequence). This CDR3 is 13 amino acids long. Trimming cost V 4 bases and J 3 bases, with 9 bases left between them. CDR3 sequence: CASSWAGDTEAFF. Here the CDR3 DNA reads TGTGCCAGCAGTTGGGCCGGGGACACTGAAGCTTTCTTT.

This clone was seen more than once but under ten times. This chain links TRBV27 with TRBJ2-5; 8 nucleotides align to TRBD2. V was clipped by 0 bases and J by 4 bases; unmatched bases: 7. This CDR3 has 16 amino acids. Germline V gives CDR1 MNHEY, CDR2 SMNVEV (reference sequence). The CDR3 DNA sequence: TGTGCCAGCAGTTTATCTAGCGGGGAGTGGTTAGAGACCCAGTACTTC. Its protein is CASSLSSGEWLETQYF.

The V gene is TRBV5-1, the J gene TRBJ2-2, with TRBD1 as a possible D gene (5 bases). V lost 0 bases and J lost 4, with 10 bases in between. Germline V gene lookup returns CDR1 SGHRS and CDR2 YFSETQ. The CDR3 is 15 amino acids. The CDR3 protein is CASSLAWGVTGELFF. For the CDR3, the DNA is TGCGCCAGCAGCTTGGCCTGGGGCGTCACCGGGGAGCTGTTTTTT.

In this sample, this clone turned up a few times. The genes are TRBV19 and TRBJ1-3, with a tentative D call TRBD1 (6 bases). From germline, CDR1 is LNHDA and CDR2 SQIVND (reference sequence). The CDR3 loop spans 12 amino acids. Trimming removed 4 bases at V and 7 bases at J, with 8 bases between. The CDR3 coding sequence is TGTGCCAGTAGTAGGGGGCTGAACACCATATATTTT. This gives the protein CASSRGLNTIYF. The full variable domain, with the rest looked up from reference TRBV19 and TRBJ1-3, is DGGITQSPKYLFRKEGQNVTLSCEQNLNHDAMYWYRQDPGQGLRLIYYSQIVNDFQKGDIAEGYSVSREKKESFPLTVTSAQKNPTAFYLCASSRGLNTIYFGEGSWLTVV.

The chain uses TRBV7-9 and TRBJ2-7; unclear D gene. The CDR3 is made up of 15 amino acids. V lost 5 bases and J 0 bases, leaving 14 bases between the germline ends. Germline CDR1 reads SEHNR; CDR2 reads FQNEAQ (reference sequence). The CDR3 here is CASSTWSETSYEQYF. CDR3 sequence (DNA): TGTGCCAGCAGCACCTGGTCAGAAACCTCCTACGAGCAGTACTTC.

The CDR3 loop reads CASSRDSGEQYF. The CDR3 nucleotides are TGCGCCAGCAGCAGGGATTCCGGCGAGCAGTACTTC. The J gene is TRBJ2-7, the V gene TRBV10-1, with D maybe TRBD1 (5 bases). Germline V gene data show CDR1 as WNHNN and CDR2 as SYGVQD (reference sequence). This CDR3 has 12 residues. V was shortened by 6 bases and J by 6 bases, with 12 bases between the two germline ends.

The chain links TRBV7-3 to TRBJ2-3; a possible D gene is TRBD2 (7 bases). Germline V gene data show CDR1 as SGHTA and CDR2 as FQGTGA. The CDR3 extends over 14 amino acids. The V and J ends lost 0 bases and 9 bases respectively, with 13 bases between them. CDR3 DNA: TGTGCCAGCAGCTTAACGCCGGAGGGGGGGACGCAGTATTTT. Translated, it gives CASSLTPEGGTQYF. Looking up the rest from reference TRBV7-3 and TRBJ2-3 gives the full variable domain: GAGVSQTPSNKVTEKGKYVELRCDPISGHTALYWYRQSLGQGPEFLIYFQGTGAADDSGLPNDRFFAVRPEGSVSTLKIQRTERGDSAVYLCASSLTPEGGTQYFGPGTRLTVL.